This T cell receptor beta chain was found in a study of cytomegalovirus exposure and HLA in healthy donors. The overall study: A subsequent analysis reported that the 95 to 150 validation repertoires were produced on the same platform that had also been used for the 666 first-cohort repertoires.

As for this clone: Its antigen is currently unknown. An end of the junction does not agree with germline; a read error may underlie this.

The donors formed part of the roughly 110-subject validation cohort, distinct from the roughly 630-subject first cohort. Study-wide findings and caveats: Most TCR sequences proved rare, with some public TCRs found in many donors. The classifier, whose performance was assessed in both the original and validation cohorts, reportedly diagnosed cytomegalovirus status with high specificity and sensitivity.

Clones were read by immunoSEQ multiplex PCR, and TCRdb kept only the in-frame ones, dropping some. The profile shows 100,000 or so clones, approximately 94% of them singletons. The source is a woman between 18 and 29 years old in good health and CMV-seronegative. The sample consisted of PBMCs.

CDR3 sequence (DNA): TGTGCCAGTTGTATGGGGTCAGGGACAGCTAATGAAAAACTGTTTTTT. Residues: CASCMGSGTANEKLFF. The chain joins TRBV19 to TRBJ1-4, with 7 bases fitting TRBD1. CDR1 is LNHDA and CDR2 is SQIVND in the germline V gene (reference sequence). The CDR3 contains 16 residues.